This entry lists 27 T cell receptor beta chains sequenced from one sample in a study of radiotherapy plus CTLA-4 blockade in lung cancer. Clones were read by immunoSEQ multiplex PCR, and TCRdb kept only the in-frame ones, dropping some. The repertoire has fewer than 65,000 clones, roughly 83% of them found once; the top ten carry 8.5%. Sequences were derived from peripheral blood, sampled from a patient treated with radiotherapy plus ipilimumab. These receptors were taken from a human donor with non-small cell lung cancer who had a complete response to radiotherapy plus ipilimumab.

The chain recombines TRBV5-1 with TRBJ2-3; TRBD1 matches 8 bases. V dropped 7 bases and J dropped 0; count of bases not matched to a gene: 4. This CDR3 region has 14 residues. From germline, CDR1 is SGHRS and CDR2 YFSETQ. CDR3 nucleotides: TGCGCCAGCCGGACAGGGACTAGCACAGATACGCAGTATTTT. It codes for CASRTGTSTDTQYF.

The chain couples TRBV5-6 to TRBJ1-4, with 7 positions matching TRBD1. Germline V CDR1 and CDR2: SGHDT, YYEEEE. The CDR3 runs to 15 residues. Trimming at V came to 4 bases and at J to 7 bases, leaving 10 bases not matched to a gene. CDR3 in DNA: TGTGCCAGCAGCCCCATCGGCCAGGGGGGTGAAAAACTGTTTTTT. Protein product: CASSPIGQGGEKLFF.

In DNA form, the CDR3 reads TGCAGCGTGAAAGATTCGCCCCGGTCGGAGTATGGCTACACCTTC. It encodes CSVKDSPRSEYGYTF. The V gene is TRBV29-1, the J gene TRBJ1-2; D is ambiguous. Trimming removed 6 bases from V and 5 bases from J, with 22 bases in between. The CDR3 has 15 residues. CDR1 and CDR2 from the germline V gene are SQVTM and ANQGSEA.

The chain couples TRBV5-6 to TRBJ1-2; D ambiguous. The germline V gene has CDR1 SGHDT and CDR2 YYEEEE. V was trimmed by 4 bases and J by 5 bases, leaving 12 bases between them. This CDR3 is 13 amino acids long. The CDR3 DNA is TGTGCCAGCAGCCTTGAGAGAGCATATGGCTACACCTTC. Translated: CASSLERAYGYTF.

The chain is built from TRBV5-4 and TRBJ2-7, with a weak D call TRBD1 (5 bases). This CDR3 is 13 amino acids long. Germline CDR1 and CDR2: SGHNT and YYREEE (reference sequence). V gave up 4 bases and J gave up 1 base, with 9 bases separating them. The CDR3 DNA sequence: TGTGCCAGCAGCGCAACAGGTTCCTACGAGCAGTACTTC. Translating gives CASSATGSYEQYF.

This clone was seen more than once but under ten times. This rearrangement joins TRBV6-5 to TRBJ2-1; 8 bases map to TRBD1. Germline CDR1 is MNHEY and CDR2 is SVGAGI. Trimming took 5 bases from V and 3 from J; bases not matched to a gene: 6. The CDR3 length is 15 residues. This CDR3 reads CASSLTGTGYNEQFF. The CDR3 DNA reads TGTGCCAGCAGTCTAACCGGGACAGGCTACAATGAGCAGTTCTTC.

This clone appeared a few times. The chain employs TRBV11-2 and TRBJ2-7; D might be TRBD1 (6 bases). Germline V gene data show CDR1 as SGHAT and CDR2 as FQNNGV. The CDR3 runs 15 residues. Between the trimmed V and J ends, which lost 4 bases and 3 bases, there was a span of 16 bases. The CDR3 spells CASSSEGERFYEQYF. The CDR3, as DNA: TGTGCCAGCAGCTCCGAGGGGGAGAGGTTCTACGAGCAGTACTTC.

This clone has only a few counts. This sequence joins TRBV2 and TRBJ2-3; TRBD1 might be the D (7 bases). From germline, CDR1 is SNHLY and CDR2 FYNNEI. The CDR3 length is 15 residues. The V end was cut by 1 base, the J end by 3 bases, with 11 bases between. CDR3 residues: CASSEVTGRTDTQYF. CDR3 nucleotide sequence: TGTGCCAGCAGTGAAGTGACAGGGAGGACAGATACGCAGTATTTT.

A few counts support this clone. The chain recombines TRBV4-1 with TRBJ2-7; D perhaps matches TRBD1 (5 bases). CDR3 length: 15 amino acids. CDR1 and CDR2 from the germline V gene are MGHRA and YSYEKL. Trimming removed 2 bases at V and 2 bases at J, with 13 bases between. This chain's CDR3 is CASSQHILQAYEQYF. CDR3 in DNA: TGCGCCAGCAGCCAACATATTCTACAGGCCTACGAGCAGTACTTC.

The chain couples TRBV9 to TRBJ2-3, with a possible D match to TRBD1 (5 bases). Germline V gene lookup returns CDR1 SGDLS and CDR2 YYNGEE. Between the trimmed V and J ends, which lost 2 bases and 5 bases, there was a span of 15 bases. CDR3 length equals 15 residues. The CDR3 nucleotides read TGTGCCAGCAGCGTTATTTTGTCAGGGCGAGATACGCAGTATTTT. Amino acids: CASSVILSGRDTQYF.

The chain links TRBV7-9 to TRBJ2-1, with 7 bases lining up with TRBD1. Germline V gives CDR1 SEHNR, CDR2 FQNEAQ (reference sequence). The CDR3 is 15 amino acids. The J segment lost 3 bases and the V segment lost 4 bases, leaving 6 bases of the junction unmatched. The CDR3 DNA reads TGTGCCAGCAGCTCGCTGACAGGGAGCTACAATGAGCAGTTCTTC. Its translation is CASSSLTGSYNEQFF.

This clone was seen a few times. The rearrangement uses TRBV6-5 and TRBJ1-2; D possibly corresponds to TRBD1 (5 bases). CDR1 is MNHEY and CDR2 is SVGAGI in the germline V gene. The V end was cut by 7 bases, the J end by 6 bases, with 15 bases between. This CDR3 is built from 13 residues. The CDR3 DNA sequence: TGTGCCAGCACCCAGGGCAGGGTGCATGGCTACACCTTC. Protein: CASTQGRVHGYTF.

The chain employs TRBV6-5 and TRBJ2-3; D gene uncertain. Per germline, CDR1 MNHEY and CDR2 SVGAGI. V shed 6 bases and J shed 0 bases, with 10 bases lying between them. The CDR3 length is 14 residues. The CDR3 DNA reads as TGTGCCAGCAGGCTAGACGGCAGCACAGATACGCAGTATTTT. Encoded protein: CASRLDGSTDTQYF.

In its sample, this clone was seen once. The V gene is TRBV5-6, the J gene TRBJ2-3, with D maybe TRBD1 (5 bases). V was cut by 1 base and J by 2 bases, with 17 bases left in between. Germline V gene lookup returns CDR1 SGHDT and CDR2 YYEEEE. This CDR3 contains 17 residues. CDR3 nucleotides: TGTGCCAGCAGCTTGCGTGGCAGGGTGCTAAACACAGATACGCAGTATTTT. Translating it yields CASSLRGRVLNTDTQYF.

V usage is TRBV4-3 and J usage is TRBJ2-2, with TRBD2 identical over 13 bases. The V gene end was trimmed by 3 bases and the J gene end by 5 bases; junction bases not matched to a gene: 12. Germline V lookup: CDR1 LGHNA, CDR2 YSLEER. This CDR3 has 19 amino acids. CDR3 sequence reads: CASSHRLAGGKKRTGELFF. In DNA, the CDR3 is TGCGCCAGCAGCCACCGACTAGCGGGGGGAAAGAAAAGGACCGGGGAGCTGTTTTTT.

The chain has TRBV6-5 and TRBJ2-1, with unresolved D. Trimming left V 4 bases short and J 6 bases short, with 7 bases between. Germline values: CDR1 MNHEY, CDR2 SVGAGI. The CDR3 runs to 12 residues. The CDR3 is CASSSGTNEQFF. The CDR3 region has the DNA TGTGCCAGCAGTTCCGGTACCAATGAGCAGTTCTTC.

In DNA, the CDR3 is TGTGCCAGCAGCGTAGGACTAGCGGGCCCCACAGATACGCAGTATTTT. Translating gives CASSVGLAGPTDTQYF. The genes are TRBV9 and TRBJ2-3; TRBD2 matches 10 bases. Germline CDR1 is SGDLS and CDR2 is YYNGEE. The CDR3 is 16 amino acids. Germline trimming cut 0 bases from V and 2 bases from J; bases unmatched to any gene: 3.

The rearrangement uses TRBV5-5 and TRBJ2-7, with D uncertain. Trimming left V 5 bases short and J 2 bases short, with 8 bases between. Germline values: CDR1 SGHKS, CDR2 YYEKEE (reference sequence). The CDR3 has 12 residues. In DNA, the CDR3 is TGTGCCAGCAGGACGGAGACCTACGAGCAGTACTTC. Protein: CASRTETYEQYF. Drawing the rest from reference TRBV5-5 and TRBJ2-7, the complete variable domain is DAGVTQSPTHLIKTRGQQVTLRCSPISGHKSVSWYQQVLGQGPQFIFQYYEKEERGRGNFPDRFSARQFPNYSSELNVNALLLGDSALYLCASRTETYEQYFGPGTRLTVT.

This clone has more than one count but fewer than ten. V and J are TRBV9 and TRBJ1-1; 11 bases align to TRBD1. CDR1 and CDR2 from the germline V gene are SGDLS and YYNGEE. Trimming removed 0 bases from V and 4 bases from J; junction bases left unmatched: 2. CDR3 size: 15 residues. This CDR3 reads CASSVGGQGVTEAFF. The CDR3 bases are TGTGCCAGCAGCGTAGGGGGACAGGGGGTCACTGAAGCTTTCTTT. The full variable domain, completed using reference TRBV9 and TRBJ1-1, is DSGVTQTPKHLITATGQRVTLRCSPRSGDLSVYWYQQSLDQGLQFLIQYYNGEERAKGNILERFSAQQFPDLHSELNLSSLELGDSALYFCASSVGGQGVTEAFFGQGTRLTVV.

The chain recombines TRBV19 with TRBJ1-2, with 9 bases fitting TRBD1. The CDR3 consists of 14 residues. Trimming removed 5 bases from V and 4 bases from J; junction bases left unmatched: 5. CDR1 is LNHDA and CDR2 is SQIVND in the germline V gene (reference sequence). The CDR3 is CASSGATGGYGYTF. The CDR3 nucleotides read TGTGCCAGTAGTGGTGCGACAGGGGGCTATGGCTACACCTTC.

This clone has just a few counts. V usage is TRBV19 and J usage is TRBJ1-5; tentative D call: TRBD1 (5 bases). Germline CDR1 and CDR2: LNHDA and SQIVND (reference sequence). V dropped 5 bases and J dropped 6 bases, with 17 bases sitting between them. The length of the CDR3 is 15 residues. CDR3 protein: CASSWYQGGVQPQHF. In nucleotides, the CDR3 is TGTGCCAGTAGTTGGTATCAGGGAGGTGTTCAGCCCCAGCATTTT.

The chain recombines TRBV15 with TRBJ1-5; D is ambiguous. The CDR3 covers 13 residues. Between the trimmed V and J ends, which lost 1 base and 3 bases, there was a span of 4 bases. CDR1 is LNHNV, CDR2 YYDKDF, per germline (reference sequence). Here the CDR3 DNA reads TGTGCCACCAGCAGAGTCCTCAATCAGCCCCAGCATTTT. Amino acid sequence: CATSRVLNQPQHF.

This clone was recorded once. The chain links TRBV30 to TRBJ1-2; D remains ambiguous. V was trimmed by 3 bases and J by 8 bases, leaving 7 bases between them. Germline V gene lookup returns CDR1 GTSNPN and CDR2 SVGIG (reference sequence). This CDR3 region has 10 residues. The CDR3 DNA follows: TGTGCCTGGAGGAGAGAAGGCTACACCTTC. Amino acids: CAWRREGYTF.

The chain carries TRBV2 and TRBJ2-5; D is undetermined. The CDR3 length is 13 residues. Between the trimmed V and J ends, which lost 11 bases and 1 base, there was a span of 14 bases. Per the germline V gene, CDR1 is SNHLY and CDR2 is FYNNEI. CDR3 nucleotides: TGTGCCCTCAGCGCGGATTTCCAAGAGACCCAGTACTTC. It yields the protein CALSADFQETQYF.

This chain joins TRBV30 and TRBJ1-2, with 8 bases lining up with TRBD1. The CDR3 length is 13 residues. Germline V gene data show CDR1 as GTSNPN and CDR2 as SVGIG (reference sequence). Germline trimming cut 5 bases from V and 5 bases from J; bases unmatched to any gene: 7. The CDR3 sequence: CAWHRDRPYGYTF. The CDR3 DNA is TGTGCCTGGCACCGGGACAGGCCATATGGCTACACCTTC.

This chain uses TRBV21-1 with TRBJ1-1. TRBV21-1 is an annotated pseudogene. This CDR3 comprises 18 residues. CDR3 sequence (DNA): TGTGCCAGCAGCAAAGTTCGGGGGGATGTCGGGGTGAACACTGAAGCTTTCTTT. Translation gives CASSKVRGDVGVNTEAFF.

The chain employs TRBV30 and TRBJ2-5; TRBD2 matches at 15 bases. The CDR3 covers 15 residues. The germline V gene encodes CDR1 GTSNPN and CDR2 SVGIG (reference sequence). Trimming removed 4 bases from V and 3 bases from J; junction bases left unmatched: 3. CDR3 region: CAWIRTSGGEETQYF. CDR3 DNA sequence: TGTGCCTGGATACGGACTAGCGGGGGGGAAGAGACCCAGTACTTC.